This record covers a single TCR beta chain. Via MiXCR, TCRdb re-called the reads, giving one row per CDR3 protein. The sample has about 6,500 distinct CDR3 sequences; approximately 18% are singletons. This sample is drawn from a study of liver allograft versus peripheral blood T cells. Study at large: Recipients' peripheral blood served as the comparator for T cell receptor repertoires in transplanted livers.

The clonotype comes from a human patient who had a liver transplant. The T cells may partly be graft donor cells.

This chain's CDR3 is CSALGLAGGVSHEQYF. The CDR3, as DNA: TGCAGTGCTTTGGGACTAGCGGGGGGGGTAAGCCACGAGCAGTACTTC. The rearrangement joins TRBV20-1 to TRBJ2-7; 16 positions agree with TRBD2. Germline assignment: CDR1 DFQATT and CDR2 SNEGSKA (reference sequence). This CDR3 contains 16 residues. Losses at the gene ends were 5 bases for V and 5 bases for J; bases not matched to a gene: 9.